This T cell receptor beta chain was recovered during a study of T cell responses to AZD1222 COVID-19 vaccine. Study findings and constraints: Compared with day 0, the breadth and depth of the Spike-specific TCR repertoire rose significantly after two doses of AZD1222.

Germline assignment: CDR1 SGDLS and CDR2 YYNGEE. There are 14 residues in the CDR3. V was trimmed by 0 bases and J by 3 bases, leaving 7 bases between them. Generated by immunoSEQ multiplex PCR, the TCRdb table keeps only in-frame clones and is missing some. The sample includes roughly 150,000 clones, approximately 89% of them seen just once. This clone occurred a few times. The antigen is undetermined. This CDR3 is also generated by other DNA sequences in the sample. The gene calls are TRBV9 and TRBJ1-5; unclear D gene. Specimen: peripheral blood, collected on day 0 of MenACWY control vaccination. The sequence derives from an adult in good health. CDR3 sequence reads: CASSVGGFNQPQHF. CDR3 coding DNA: TGTGCCAGCAGCGTAGGTGGGTTCAATCAGCCCCAGCATTTT.